The sample holds a few counts of the clone carrying this TCR beta chain. Its antigen is unknown. Primers included in the PCR were 60 Vbeta and 13 Jbeta primers. Assay used: immunoSEQ multiplex PCR; TCRdb lists only in-frame clones, some missing. The table lists a few hundred thousand clones, 80% to 85% of them singletons. The CDR3 totals 14 residues. The germline V gene encodes CDR1 SGHNT and CDR2 YYREEE (reference sequence). J gave up 7 bases and V 3 bases, and 5 bases lay outside the gene matches. The data derive from a study of cytomegalovirus exposure and HLA in healthy donors. Study information: Early release data held 80 million to 100 million unique TCRs from HLA-typed donors. Findings and caveats of the study: Later on, a genetic analysis was performed. It linked a missense variant in DCLRE1C with V- and J-gene trimming of TCR beta.

This chain uses TRBV5-4 with TRBJ2-7; TRBD1 aligns across 12 bases. The TCR sequence derives from a woman aged 60 to 75 in good health and CMV-seropositive. The sequenced sample consisted of PBMCs. CDR3: CASSYRDRGLEQYF. The CDR3 coding sequence is TGTGCCAGCAGCTACCGGGACAGGGGGCTTGAGCAGTACTTC.